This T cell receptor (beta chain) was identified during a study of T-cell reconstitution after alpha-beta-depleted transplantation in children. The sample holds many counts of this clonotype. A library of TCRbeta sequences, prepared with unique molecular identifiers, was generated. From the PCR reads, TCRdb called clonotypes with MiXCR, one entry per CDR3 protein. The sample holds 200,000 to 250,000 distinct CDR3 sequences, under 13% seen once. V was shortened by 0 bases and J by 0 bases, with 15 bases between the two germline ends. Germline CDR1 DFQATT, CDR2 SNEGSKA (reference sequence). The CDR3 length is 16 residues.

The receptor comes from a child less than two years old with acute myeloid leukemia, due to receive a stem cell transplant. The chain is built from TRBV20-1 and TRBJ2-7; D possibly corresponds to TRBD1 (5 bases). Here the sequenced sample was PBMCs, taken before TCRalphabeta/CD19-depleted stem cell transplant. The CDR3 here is CSARDPVAGSSYEQYF. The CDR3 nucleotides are TGCAGTGCTAGAGATCCGGTTGCAGGGTCCTCCTACGAGCAGTACTTC.